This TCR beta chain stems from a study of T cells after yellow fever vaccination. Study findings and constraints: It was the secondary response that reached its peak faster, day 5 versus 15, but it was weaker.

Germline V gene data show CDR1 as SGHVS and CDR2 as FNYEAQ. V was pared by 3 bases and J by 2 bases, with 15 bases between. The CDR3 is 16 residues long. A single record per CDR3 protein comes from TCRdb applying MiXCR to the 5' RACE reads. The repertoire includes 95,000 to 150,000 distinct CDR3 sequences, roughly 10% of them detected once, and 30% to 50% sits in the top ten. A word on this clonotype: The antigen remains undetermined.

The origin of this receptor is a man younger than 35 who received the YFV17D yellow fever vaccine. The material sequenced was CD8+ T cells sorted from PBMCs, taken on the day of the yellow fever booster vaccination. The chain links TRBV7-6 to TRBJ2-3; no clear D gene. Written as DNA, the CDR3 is TGTGCCAGCAGCTTGGATCAAGGGCTTAACACAGATACGCAGTATTTT. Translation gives CASSLDQGLNTDTQYF.